The entry below gives a single T cell receptor beta chain sequence along with its context. V shed 6 bases and J shed 8 bases, with 16 bases lying between them. The CDR3 consists of 14 residues. CDR1 MNHEY and CDR2 SVGAGI come from the germline V gene. Source study methods: Amplification of reference gene primers provided the estimated nucleated cell counts. Sequencing was performed with immunoSEQ multiplex PCR; in TCRdb, only in-frame clones are kept and a portion is missing. D and trimming come from the DNA, and the V and J calls and clone size come from that table. The sample has about 62,000 clones; 65% to 85% are singletons. The data stem from a study of blood T cell repertoires in COVID-19. Study-level background: Sample material is recorded as cDNA or gDNA derived from T cells, B-cell-depleted T cells, or PBMCs.

The source of this sequence is a woman in her forties or fifties with active or convalescent COVID-19. The genes are TRBV6-5 and TRBJ2-2; no definite D call. Material: peripheral blood. CDR3 bases: TGTGCCAGCAGCGATCCTGGAACGGGTGGGGAGCTGTTTTTT. Protein product: CASSDPGTGGELFF.